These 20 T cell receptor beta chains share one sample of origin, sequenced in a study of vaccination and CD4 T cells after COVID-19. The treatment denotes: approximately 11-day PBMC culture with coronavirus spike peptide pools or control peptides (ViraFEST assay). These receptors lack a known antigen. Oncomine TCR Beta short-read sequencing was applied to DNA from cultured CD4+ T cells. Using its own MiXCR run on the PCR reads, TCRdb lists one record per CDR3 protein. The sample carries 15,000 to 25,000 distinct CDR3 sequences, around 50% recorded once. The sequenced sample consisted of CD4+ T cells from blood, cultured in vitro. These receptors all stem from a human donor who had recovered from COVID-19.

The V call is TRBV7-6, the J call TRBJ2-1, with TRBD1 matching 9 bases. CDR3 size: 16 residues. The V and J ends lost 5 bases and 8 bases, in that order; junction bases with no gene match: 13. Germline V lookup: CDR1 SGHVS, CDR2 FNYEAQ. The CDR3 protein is CASSPPTGTGRYEQFF. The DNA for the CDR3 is TGTGCCAGCAGCCCCCCTACCGGGACAGGGAGGTATGAGCAGTTCTTC.

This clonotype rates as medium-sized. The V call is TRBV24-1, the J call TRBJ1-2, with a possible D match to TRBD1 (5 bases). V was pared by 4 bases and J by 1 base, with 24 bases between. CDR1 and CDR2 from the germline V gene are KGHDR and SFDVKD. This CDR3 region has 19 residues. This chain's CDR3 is CATSDHPGDGVGYNYGYTF. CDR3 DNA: TGTGCCACCAGTGACCACCCCGGGGACGGAGTAGGGTATAACTATGGCTACACCTTC.

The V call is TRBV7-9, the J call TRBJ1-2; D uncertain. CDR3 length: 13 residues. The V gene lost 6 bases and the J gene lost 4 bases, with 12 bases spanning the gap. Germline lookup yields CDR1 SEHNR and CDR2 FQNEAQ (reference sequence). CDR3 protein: CASSSEARYGYTF. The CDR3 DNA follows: TGTGCCAGCAGTTCCGAGGCTCGCTATGGCTACACCTTC.

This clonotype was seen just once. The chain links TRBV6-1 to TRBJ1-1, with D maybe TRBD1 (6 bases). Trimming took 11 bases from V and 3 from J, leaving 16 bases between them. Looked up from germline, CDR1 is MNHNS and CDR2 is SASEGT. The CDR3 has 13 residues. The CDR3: CAAQGWGDTEAFF. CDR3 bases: TGTGCCGCCCAGGGGTGGGGTGACACTGAAGCTTTCTTT.

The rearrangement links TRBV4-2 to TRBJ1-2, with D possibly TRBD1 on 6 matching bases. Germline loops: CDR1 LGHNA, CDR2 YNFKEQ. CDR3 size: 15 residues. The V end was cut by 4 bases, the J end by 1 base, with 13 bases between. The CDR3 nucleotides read TGTGCCAGCAGCCCCGGGACACTCGATAACTATGGCTACACCTTC. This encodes CASSPGTLDNYGYTF.

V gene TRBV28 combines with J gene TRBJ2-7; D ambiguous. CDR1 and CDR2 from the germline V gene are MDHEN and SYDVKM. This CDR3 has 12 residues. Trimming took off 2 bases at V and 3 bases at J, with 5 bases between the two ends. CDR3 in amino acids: CASSLLYYEQYF. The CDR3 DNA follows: TGTGCCAGCAGTTTACTTTACTACGAGCAGTACTTC.

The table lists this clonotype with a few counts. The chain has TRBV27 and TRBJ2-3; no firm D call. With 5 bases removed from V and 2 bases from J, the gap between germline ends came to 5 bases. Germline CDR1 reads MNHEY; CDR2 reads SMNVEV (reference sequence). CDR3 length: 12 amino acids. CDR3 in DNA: TGTGCCAGCAGTACACTCACAGATACGCAGTATTTT. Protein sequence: CASSTLTDTQYF.

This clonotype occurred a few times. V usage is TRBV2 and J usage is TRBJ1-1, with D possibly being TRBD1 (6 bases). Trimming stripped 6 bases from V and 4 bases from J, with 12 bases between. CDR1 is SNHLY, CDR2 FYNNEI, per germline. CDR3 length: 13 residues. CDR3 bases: TGTGCCAGCAGAAAAACAGGGATCACTGAAGCTTTCTTT. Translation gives CASRKTGITEAFF.

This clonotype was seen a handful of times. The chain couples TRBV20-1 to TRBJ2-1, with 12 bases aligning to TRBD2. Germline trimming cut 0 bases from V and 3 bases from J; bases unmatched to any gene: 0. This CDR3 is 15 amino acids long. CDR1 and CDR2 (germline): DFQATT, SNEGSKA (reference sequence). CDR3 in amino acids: CSARELAGGYNEQFF. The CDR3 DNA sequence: TGCAGTGCTAGAGAACTAGCGGGGGGCTACAATGAGCAGTTCTTC.

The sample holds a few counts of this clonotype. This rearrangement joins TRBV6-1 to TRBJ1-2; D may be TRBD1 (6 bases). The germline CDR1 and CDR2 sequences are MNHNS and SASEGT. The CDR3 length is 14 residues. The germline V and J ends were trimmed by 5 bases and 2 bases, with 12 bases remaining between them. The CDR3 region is CASSQQQGNYGYTF. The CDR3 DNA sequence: TGTGCCAGCAGTCAACAACAGGGAAACTATGGCTACACCTTC.

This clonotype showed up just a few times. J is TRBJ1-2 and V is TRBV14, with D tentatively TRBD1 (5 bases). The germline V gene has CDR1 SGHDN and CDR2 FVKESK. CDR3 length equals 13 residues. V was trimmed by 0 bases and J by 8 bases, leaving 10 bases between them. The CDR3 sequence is CASSQDPGRGYTF. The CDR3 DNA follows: TGTGCCAGCAGCCAAGATCCGGGGCGCGGCTACACCTTC.

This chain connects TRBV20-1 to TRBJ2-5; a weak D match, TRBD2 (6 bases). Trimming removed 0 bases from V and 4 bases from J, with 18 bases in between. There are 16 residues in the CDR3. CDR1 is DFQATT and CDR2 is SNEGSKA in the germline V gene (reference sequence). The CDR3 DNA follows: TGCAGTGCTAGAGATATAAAGGGGAGGTGGGGAGAGACCCAGTACTTC. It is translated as CSARDIKGRWGETQYF.

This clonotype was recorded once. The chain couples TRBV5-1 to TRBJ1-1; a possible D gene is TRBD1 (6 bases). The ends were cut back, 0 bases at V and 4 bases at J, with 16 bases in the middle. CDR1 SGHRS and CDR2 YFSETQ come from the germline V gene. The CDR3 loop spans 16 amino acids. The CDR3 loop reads CASSLDPGAGSTEAFF. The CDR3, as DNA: TGCGCCAGCAGCTTGGACCCGGGGGCGGGGAGCACTGAAGCTTTCTTT. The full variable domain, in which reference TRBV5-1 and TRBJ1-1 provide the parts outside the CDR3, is KAGVTQTPRYLIKTRGQQVTLSCSPISGHRSVSWYQQTPGQGLQFLFEYFSETQRNKGNFPGRFSGRQFSNSRSEMNVSTLELGDSALYLCASSLDPGAGSTEAFFGQGTRLTVV.

The CDR3 loop is CASSLSWGSTEAFF. In DNA form, the CDR3 reads TGTGCCAGCAGCCTCAGCTGGGGGAGTACTGAAGCTTTCTTT. This chain connects TRBV3-1 to TRBJ1-1; TRBD1 might be the D (5 bases). This CDR3 region has 14 residues. Trimming took off 4 bases at V and 5 bases at J, with 14 bases between the two ends. Per the germline V gene, CDR1 is LGHDT and CDR2 is YNNKEL (reference sequence).

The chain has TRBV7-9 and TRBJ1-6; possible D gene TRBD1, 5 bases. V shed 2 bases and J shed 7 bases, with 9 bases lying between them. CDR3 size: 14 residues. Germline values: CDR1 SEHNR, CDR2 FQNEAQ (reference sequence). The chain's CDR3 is CASSLQGDNSPLHF. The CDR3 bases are TGTGCCAGCAGCTTACAGGGAGACAATTCACCCCTCCACTTT.

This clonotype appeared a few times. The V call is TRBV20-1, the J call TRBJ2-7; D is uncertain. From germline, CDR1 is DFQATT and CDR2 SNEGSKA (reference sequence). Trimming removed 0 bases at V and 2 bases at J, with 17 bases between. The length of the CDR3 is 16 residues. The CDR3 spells CSARDRRATVTYEQYF. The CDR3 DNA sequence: TGCAGTGCTAGAGATAGAAGGGCCACGGTCACCTACGAGCAGTACTTC.

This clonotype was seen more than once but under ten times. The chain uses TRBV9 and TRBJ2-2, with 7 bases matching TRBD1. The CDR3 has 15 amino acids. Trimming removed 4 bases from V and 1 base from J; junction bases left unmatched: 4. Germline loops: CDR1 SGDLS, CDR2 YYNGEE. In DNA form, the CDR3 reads TGTGCCAGCAGCCCGCGGACAGGGAACACCGGGGAGCTGTTTTTT. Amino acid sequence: CASSPRTGNTGELFF.

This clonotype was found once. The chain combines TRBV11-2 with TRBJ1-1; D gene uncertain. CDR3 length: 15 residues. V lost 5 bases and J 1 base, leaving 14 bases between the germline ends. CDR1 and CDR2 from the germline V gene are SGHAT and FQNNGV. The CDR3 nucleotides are TGTGCCAGCAGCGGCCTAAGCGTGGAGAACACTGAAGCTTTCTTT. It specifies CASSGLSVENTEAFF. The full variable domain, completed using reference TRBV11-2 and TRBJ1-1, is EAGVAQSPRYKIIEKRQSVAFWCNPISGHATLYWYQQILGQGPKLLIQFQNNGVVDDSQLPKDRFSAERLKGVDSTLKIQPAKLEDSAVYLCASSGLSVENTEAFFGQGTRLTVV.

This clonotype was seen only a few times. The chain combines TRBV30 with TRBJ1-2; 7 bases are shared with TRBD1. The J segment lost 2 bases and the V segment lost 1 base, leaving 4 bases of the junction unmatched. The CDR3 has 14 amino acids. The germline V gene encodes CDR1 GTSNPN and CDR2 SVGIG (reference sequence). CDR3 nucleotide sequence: TGTGCCTGGAGTGAAGCGACAGGGAACTATGGCTACACCTTC. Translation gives CAWSEATGNYGYTF.

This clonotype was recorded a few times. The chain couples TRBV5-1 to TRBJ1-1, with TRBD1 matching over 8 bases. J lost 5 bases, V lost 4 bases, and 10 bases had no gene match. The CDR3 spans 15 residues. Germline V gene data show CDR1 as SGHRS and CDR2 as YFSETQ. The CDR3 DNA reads TGCGCCAGCAGCCCACAAACCAGGGGGCGGACTGAAGCTTTCTTT. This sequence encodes CASSPQTRGRTEAFF.